This TCR beta chain derives from a study of read filtering for tumor transcriptome and immune sequencing. Study background: Fewer than 10 patients were R-ISS I, some 16 were R-ISS II, 7 were R-ISS III. Whole-study findings and limits: The CD138-negative fraction was mixed bone marrow immune cells, not pure T cells.

This library used roughly 400 ng RNA and molecular barcoded adaptors spanning alpha/delta and beta/gamma chains. Using its own MiXCR run on the reads, TCRdb lists one record per CDR3 protein. The repertoire holds approximately 9,800 distinct CDR3 sequences, with about 16% as singletons. The CDR3 extends over 14 amino acids. Germline V gene lookup returns CDR1 LNHDA and CDR2 SQIVND (reference sequence). This clonotype is deemed medium-sized. Its antigen remains unidentified. One junction end disagrees with the germline gene, perhaps due to a read error. The sample comprised a population of CD138-negative cells sorted from bone marrow. The sequence was collected from a donor over 35 with multiple myeloma. The chain employs TRBV19 and TRBJ1-5; 7 bases map to TRBD1. CDR3: CASSLTGSKQPQHF. Written as DNA, the CDR3 is TGTGCCAGTAGCCTGACAGGGAGCAAACAGCCCCAGCATTTT.